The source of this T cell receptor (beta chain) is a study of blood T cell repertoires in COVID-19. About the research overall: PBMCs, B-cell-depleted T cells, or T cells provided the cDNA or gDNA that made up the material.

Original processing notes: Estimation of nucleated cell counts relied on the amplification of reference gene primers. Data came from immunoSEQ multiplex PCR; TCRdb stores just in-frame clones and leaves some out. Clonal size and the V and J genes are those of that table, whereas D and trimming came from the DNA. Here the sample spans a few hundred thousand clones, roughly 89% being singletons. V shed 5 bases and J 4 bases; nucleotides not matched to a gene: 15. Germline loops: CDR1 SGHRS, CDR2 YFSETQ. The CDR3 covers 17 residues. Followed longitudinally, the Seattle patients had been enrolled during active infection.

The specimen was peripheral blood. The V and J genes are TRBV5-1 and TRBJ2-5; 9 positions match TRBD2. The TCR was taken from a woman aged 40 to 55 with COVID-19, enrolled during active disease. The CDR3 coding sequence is TGCGCCAGCAGTCCTGGGGCGGCGGGAGGGGAACGAGAGACCCAGTACTTC. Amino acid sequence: CASSPGAAGGERETQYF. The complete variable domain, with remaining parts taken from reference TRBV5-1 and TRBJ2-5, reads KAGVTQTPRYLIKTRGQQVTLSCSPISGHRSVSWYQQTPGQGLQFLFEYFSETQRNKGNFPGRFSGRQFSNSRSEMNVSTLELGDSALYLCASSPGAAGGERETQYFGPGTRLLVL.